This is a list of T cell receptor beta chains from one sample in a study of T cell responses to AZD1222 COVID-19 vaccine. Clones were read by immunoSEQ multiplex PCR, and TCRdb kept only the in-frame ones, dropping some. This table has roughly 180,000 clones, around 93% appearing once. Sequencing was performed on peripheral blood, taken on day 0 of AZD1222 vaccination. These receptors were taken from an adult in good health. The CDR3 runs from the conserved cysteine through the conserved F or W. D genes are given only for firm matches. A row's size may be missing; if present it is once, few, many or a size class.

v_call	d_call	j_call	clone_size	cdr3_nt	cdr3_aa
TRBV27	TRBD1	TRBJ1-4	-	TGTGCCAGCAGATCCATCGGGACAGCCCCTGAAAAACTGTTTTTT	CASRSIGTAPEKLFF
TRBV10-3	TRBD1	TRBJ1-2	-	TGTGCCATCAGTGGTCGGACAGGGGACTATGGCTACACCTTC	CAISGRTGDYGYTF
TRBV5-4	TRBD2	TRBJ2-2	-	TGTGCCAGCAGCCCGGGACTAGCGGGAGTGTCGAACACCGGGGAGCTGTTTTTT	CASSPGLAGVSNTGELFF
TRBV4-1	TRBD1	TRBJ2-7	-	TGCGCCAGCAGCCAAGTATCTCGACAGGGGGTATGGGAGCAGTACTTC	CASSQVSRQGVWEQYF
TRBV30	-	TRBJ2-7	-	TGTGCCTGGAGACGAGGGGAAAGTTACGAGCAGTACTTC	CAWRRGESYEQYF
TRBV2	TRBD1	TRBJ2-7	-	TGTGCCAGCAGTGAACTAGGGACAGGGCGGTATCACGAGCAGTACTTC	CASSELGTGRYHEQYF
TRBV28	TRBD1	TRBJ2-7	-	TGTGCCAGCAGTTTAGCCGCCCCAGGACAGGGGTTAGGCTTC	CASSLAAPGQGLGF
TRBV27	-	TRBJ2-3	few	TGTGCCAGCAGTTCCTACTCCCTTACCCCCGATACGCAGTATTTT	CASSSYSLTPDTQYF
TRBV30	-	TRBJ1-5	-	TGTGCCTGGACACCAGGGGACAATCAGCCCCAGCATTTT	CAWTPGDNQPQHF
TRBV10-3	TRBD2	TRBJ2-1	-	TGTGCCATTGGGACTAGCGGGAGCTATGAGCAGTTCTTC	CAIGTSGSYEQFF
TRBV28	-	TRBJ1-1	-	TGTGCCAGCAGTTTAGGGGGCAACACTGAAGCTTTCTTT	CASSLGGNTEAFF
TRBV25-1	-	TRBJ1-6	-	TGTGCCAGCAGTGAACTCTTGGGCGCCTATAATTCACCCCTCCACTTT	CASSELLGAYNSPLHF
TRBV28	TRBD1	TRBJ1-2	-	TGTGCCAGCAGGGGGACAGTCGATGGCTACACCTTC	CASRGTVDGYTF
TRBV28	-	TRBJ1-5	-	TGTGCCAGCAGTTTATCTCATAGCAATCAGCCCCAGCATTTT	CASSLSHSNQPQHF
TRBV9	-	TRBJ2-1	-	TGTGCCAGCAGCCCCCAAGGGAGGACCAAACTTAATGAGCAGTTCTTC	CASSPQGRTKLNEQFF
TRBV4-1	-	TRBJ1-3	-	TGCGCCAGCAGCCCAGGGGTACAGGTCTCTGGAAACACCATATATTTT	CASSPGVQVSGNTIYF
TRBV27	-	TRBJ2-1	once	TGTGCCAGCAGTTTATCGGCCAGGAGGGTCAGTGAGCAGTTCTTC	CASSLSARRVSEQFF
TRBV28	-	TRBJ1-4	-	TGTGCCAGCAGTCCTACGCGGGGCACTAATGAAAAACTGTTTTTT	CASSPTRGTNEKLFF
TRBV7-9	TRBD2	TRBJ2-3	-	TGTGCCAGCCAGGCTGCGGGAGGGTCCACAGATACGCAGTATTTT	CASQAAGGSTDTQYF
TRBV29-1	-	TRBJ1-1	-	TGCAGCGTTGAAGTTCCTGAAGCTTTCTTT	CSVEVPEAFF
TRBV28	TRBD2	TRBJ2-7	once	TGTGCCAGCAGGGGGACTACCCCCTACGAGCAGTACTTC	CASRGTTPYEQYF
TRBV4-3	-	TRBJ1-2	-	TGCGCCAGCAGCCAAGACGGACAGAACAATAACTATGGCTACACCTTC	CASSQDGQNNNYGYTF
TRBV6-5	TRBD1	TRBJ1-3	-	TGTGCCAGCAGTTACGCGGGGACAGGGACTGGAAACACCATATATTTT	CASSYAGTGTGNTIYF
TRBV7-2	TRBD1	TRBJ1-1	-	TGTGCCAGCAGCTCAGGGGGCGCAGGGTCGACTGAAGCTTTCTTT	CASSSGGAGSTEAFF
TRBV10-1	-	TRBJ2-2	-	TGCGCCAGCAGTGGGTACAGGTTCCCGAACACCGGGGAGCTGTTTTTT	CASSGYRFPNTGELFF
TRBV10-3	-	TRBJ1-1	-	TGTGCCATCAGTGAACAAACCTGGGGTGAAGCTTTCTTT	CAISEQTWGEAFF
TRBV30	TRBD2	TRBJ2-2	-	TGTGCCTGGGGTAGCGGGAGGGCCATCGGGGAGCTGTTTTTT	CAWGSGRAIGELFF
TRBV5-4	-	TRBJ1-3	-	TGTGCCAGCAGCCCCCGGCCGGGGGGAAACACCATATATTTT	CASSPRPGGNTIYF
TRBV21-1	-	TRBJ2-5	-	TGTGCCAGCAGCAAAGTCAGGGGCGAAGAGACCCAGTACTTC	CASSKVRGEETQYF
TRBV6-5	TRBD1	TRBJ1-2	-	TGTGCCAGCAGCACCAACAGGGGGCATGGCTACACCTTC	CASSTNRGHGYTF
TRBV19	TRBD1	TRBJ1-1	-	TGTGCCAGTACCCTAGGACAGGGGGCCGCCGGTTTCTTT	CASTLGQGAAGFF
TRBV2	-	TRBJ1-2	-	TGTGCCAGCTGGGGTCAGGGCTATGGCTACACCTTC	CASWGQGYGYTF
TRBV24-1	TRBD2	TRBJ2-3	-	TGTGCCACCAGTGATTTGATTAGCGGGGGGGCAGATACGCAGTATTTT	CATSDLISGGADTQYF
TRBV6-5	-	TRBJ2-7	once	TGTGCCAGCAGTCCCCTGAGGGGCCCCGAGCAGTACTTC	CASSPLRGPEQYF
TRBV28	TRBD1	TRBJ1-5	-	TGTGCCAGTAAGACAGGGAACAATCAGCCCCAGCATTTT	CASKTGNNQPQHF
TRBV5-4	-	TRBJ1-4	-	TGTGCCAGCAGTTCGACAGAAATTAATGAAAAACTGTTTTTT	CASSSTEINEKLFF
TRBV4-1	TRBD2	TRBJ2-2	-	TGCGCCAGCAGCCACCCGCTCGGGGGGTCCCCGAACACCGGGGAGCTGTTTTTT	CASSHPLGGSPNTGELFF
TRBV6-5	TRBD1	TRBJ1-4	-	TGTGCCAGCAGTTCCGGACAGGAGGTGAATGAAAAACTGTTTTTT	CASSSGQEVNEKLFF
TRBV3-1/TRBV3-2	TRBD2	TRBJ2-1	-	TGTGCCAGCAGGCGAACCGGGGGGACTGAGCGCAATGAGCAGTTCTTC	CASRRTGGTERNEQFF
TRBV25-1	-	TRBJ2-5	-	TGTGCCAGCACTCAATCACCCCGGGATCCGATCTACCAAGAGACCCAGTACTTC	CASTQSPRDPIYQETQYF
TRBV21-1	-	TRBJ2-3	-	TGTGCCAGCAGCAAAAGGAGCAGTGGCGATAGCACAGATACGCAGTATTTT	CASSKRSSGDSTDTQYF
TRBV28	-	TRBJ1-5	-	TGTGCCAGCAGTTACCGGCCCCTTAATCAGCCCCAGCATTTT	CASSYRPLNQPQHF
TRBV20-1	-	TRBJ2-3	-	TGCAGTGCGGGGCGGGCAGATACGCAGTATTTT	CSAGRADTQYF
TRBV28	TRBD2	TRBJ2-7	-	TGTGCCACCTCCCCTAGCGGGAGCCACTACGAGCAGTACTTC	CATSPSGSHYEQYF
TRBV9	TRBD1	TRBJ2-5	-	TGTGCCAGCAGCGGGACAGGGTTCTCGGGAGAGACCCAGTACTTC	CASSGTGFSGETQYF
TRBV12-3/TRBV12-4	-	TRBJ1-1	once	TGTGCCAGCAGTTTCCAGGGGAACACTGAAGCTTTCTTT	CASSFQGNTEAFF
TRBV6-5	-	TRBJ1-1	-	TGTGCCAGCAGTCCACAGGGAATACTACAACAAGCTTTCTTT	CASSPQGILQQAFF
TRBV28	-	TRBJ1-2	-	TGTGCCAGTCTGGATAGGGGGGAGGGTTATGGCTACACCTTC	CASLDRGEGYGYTF
TRBV19	-	TRBJ1-5	-	TGTGCCAGTAGTATAGAATTACTGGCCCTCAATCAGCCCCAGCATTTT	CASSIELLALNQPQHF